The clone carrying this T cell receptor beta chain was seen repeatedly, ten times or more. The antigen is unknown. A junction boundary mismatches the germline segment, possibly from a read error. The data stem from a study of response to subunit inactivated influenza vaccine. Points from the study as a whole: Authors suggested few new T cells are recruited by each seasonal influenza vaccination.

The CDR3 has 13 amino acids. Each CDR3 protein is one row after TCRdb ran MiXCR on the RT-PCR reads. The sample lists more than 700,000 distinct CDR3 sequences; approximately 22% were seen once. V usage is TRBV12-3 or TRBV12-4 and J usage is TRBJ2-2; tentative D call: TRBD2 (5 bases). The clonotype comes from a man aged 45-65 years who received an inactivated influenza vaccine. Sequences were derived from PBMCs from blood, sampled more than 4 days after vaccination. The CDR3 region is CASSFGGTGELFF. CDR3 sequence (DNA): TGCGCCAGCAGCTTTGGAGGAACCGGGGAGCTGTTTTTT.